This T cell receptor (beta chain) comes out of a study of neurological immune-mediated disorders (dated by TCRdb to about 2019). For the study in its entirety: The study compared peripheral blood TCR-beta repertoires of HTLV-I-associated myelopathy (HAM/TSP) patients, multiple sclerosis patients and healthy controls using UMI-based sequencing. The cohort included about 70 subjects: some 14 with HAM/TSP, some 34 with multiple sclerosis, and some 20 healthy controls. Alongside PBMC samples, the set of 80 to 130 TCR-beta libraries contained longitudinal samples, technical triplicates, and paired CD4+ and CD8+ T-cell subsets that had been sorted. The study at large found these results: The highest TCR clonal expansion was observed in HAM/TSP patients, whereas the lowest was observed in MS patients, even when compared with healthy controls. Expanded clones from different subjects shared no identical CDR3 amino acid sequences, which suggests that TCR-beta repertoires were private in all groups.

Blood bank volunteers in Maryland, USA served as the healthy controls. Libraries from unsorted PBMCs were made from 2 million PBMCs kept in RNAlater at -80 degrees C until RNA extraction. Peripheral blood was subjected to Ficoll-Hypaque density gradient centrifugation to isolate PBMCs, which were then cryopreserved in liquid nitrogen. This clonotype was detected ten times or more. This receptor's antigen is unknown. The record has no base qualities; no much larger clone is one base away. cDNA was synthesized by template-switch 5'RACE using a primer with a 10-nucleotide random unique molecular identifier that tagged each TCR transcript. Every sequencing run covered 15-18 subjects and yielded more than 160 million TCR-beta sequences. The RNeasy kit was used for extraction of total RNA. The KAPA Real-time Library Amplification kit was used to amplify TCR-beta VDJ regions with primers for the TCR constant region and the 5'RACE anchor. A first PCR added sample indexes and Illumina adaptors, after which a second PCR increased the library yield. After Ampure bead purification, the roughly 650 bp TCR product was size-selected on a 2% E-gel SizeSelection system. Library quality was checked on a Bioanalyzer, concentration was measured with Qubit, and libraries were quantified with the Kapa Library Quantification kit before pooling. An Illumina HiSeq 2500 was used to sequence the libraries paired-end at 2 x 150 bp. To increase sequence diversity, roughly 24-32% phiX was spiked into each library pool. For the original study's pipeline: The UMI-based MiGEC pipeline processed quality-filtered reads and removed over 80% of raw TCR sequences during error correction. VDJ genes were aligned to IMGT germline references, and clonotypes were defined by unique CDR3 amino acid sequence plus V-J genes. Clonal expansion, Shannon diversity, and CDR3 relatedness (CalcPairwiseDistances, ClusterSamples) were evaluated with VDJtools, and phylogenetic trees were built with CLCbio workbench. Expanded clones were defined as having at least 8 unique UMIs, based on coefficient-of-variation modelling across technical triplicates. Through fastp at Q25 and MiXCR, TCRdb rebuilt clones from the public reads, retaining in-frame beta chains. Each CDR3 protein appears once, grouped with its most common genes and DNA. The V and J calls and clone size are TCRdb's, not the authors'. The sample table lists fewer than 90,000 distinct CDR3 sequences, about a tenth of them with a count of one. The biggest ten clones account for under 2% of the sample.

The source of this sequence is a man aged 35-49 years in good health. The sequencing input was PBMCs.

The DNA sequence is as follows: TGTGCCAGCAGCTCAGGGTTCGGGAATCAGCCCCAGCATTTT. It is translated as CASSSGFGNQPQHF. The rearranged segments are TRBV7-2 and TRBJ1-5; the D segment could be TRBD1, given 5 matching bases. Trimming at the junction amounts to 4 bases on V and 4 bases on J, and the germline ends lie 11 bases apart. From cysteine to phenylalanine, the CDR3 is 14 amino acids long. CDR3 DNA only is kept here, 42 bases in frame from base 1. In the germline V gene, CDR1 corresponds to SGHTA and CDR2 to FQGNSA.